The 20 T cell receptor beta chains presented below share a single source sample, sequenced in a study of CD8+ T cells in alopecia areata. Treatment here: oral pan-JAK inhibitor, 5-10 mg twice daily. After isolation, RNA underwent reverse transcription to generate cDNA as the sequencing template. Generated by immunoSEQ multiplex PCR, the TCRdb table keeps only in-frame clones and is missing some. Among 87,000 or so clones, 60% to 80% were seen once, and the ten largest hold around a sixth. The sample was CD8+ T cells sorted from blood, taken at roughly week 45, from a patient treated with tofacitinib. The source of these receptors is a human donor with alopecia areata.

The CDR3 DNA is TGTGCCAGCAGCTTGGATCTCGGGCAGGGAGCTTTCTTT. Its translation: CASSLDLGQGAFF. The chain links TRBV5-5 to TRBJ1-1, with D perhaps matching TRBD1 (5 bases). The V gene's germline CDR1 is SGHKS and CDR2 YYEKEE (reference sequence). The length of the CDR3 is 13 residues. V gave up 0 bases and J gave up 10 bases, with 13 bases separating them.

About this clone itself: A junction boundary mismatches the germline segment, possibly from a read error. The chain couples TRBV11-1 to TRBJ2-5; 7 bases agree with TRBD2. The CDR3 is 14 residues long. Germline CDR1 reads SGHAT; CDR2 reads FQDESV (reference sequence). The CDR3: CASSLARPREEIHF. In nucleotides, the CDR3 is TGTGCCAGCAGCTTAGCCAGGCCCCGGGAGGAGATTCACTTC.

In DNA form, the CDR3 reads TGTGCCAGTAGTATATCATCCGAGGGACCGTATGGCTACACCTTC. Protein sequence: CASSISSEGPYGYTF. The chain has TRBV19 and TRBJ1-2; D is perhaps TRBD1 (5 bases). V was trimmed by 2 bases and J by 5 bases, leaving 15 bases between them. The CDR3 length is 15 residues. Germline V gives CDR1 LNHDA, CDR2 SQIVND (reference sequence).

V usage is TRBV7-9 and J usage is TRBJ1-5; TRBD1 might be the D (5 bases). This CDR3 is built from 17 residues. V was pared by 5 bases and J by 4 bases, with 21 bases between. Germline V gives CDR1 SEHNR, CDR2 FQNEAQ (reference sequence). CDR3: CASSARDGIGGNQPQHF. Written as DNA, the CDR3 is TGTGCCAGCAGCGCCCGGGACGGCATAGGAGGAAATCAGCCCCAGCATTTT.

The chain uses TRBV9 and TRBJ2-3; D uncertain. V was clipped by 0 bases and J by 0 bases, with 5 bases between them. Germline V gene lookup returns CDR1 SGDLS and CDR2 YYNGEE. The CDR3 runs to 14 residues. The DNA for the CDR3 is TGTGCCAGCAGCGTAGGGGGTAGCACAGATACGCAGTATTTT. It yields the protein CASSVGGSTDTQYF.

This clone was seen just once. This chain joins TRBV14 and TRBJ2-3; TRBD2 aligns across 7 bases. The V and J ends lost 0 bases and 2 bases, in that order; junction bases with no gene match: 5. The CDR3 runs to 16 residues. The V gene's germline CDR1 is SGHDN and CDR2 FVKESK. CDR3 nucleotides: TGTGCCAGCAGCCAAGAAAGCGGGGTTCCCACAGATACGCAGTATTTT. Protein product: CASSQESGVPTDTQYF.

CDR3 amino acids: CASSIDDLENTEAFF. The DNA for the CDR3 is TGTGCCAGTAGTATAGATGACTTGGAGAACACTGAAGCTTTCTTT. The rearrangement links TRBV19 to TRBJ1-1; D is undetermined. The CDR3 is 15 residues long. Germline V lookup: CDR1 LNHDA, CDR2 SQIVND (reference sequence). V was cut by 0 bases and J by 1 base, with 9 bases left in between.

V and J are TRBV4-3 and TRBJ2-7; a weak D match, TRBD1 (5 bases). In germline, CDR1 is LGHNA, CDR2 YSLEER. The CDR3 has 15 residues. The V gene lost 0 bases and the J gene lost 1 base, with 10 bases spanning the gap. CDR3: CASSQDRAGSYEQYF. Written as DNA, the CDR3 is TGCGCCAGCAGCCAAGATAGGGCAGGGTCCTACGAGCAGTACTTC.

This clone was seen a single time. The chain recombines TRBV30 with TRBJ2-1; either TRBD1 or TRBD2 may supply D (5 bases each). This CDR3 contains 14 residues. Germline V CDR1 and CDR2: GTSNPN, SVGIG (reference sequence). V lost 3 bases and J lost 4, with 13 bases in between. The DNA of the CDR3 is TGTGCCTGGAGAGCATTCGGGGCGTACAATGAGCAGTTCTTC. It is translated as CAWRAFGAYNEQFF.

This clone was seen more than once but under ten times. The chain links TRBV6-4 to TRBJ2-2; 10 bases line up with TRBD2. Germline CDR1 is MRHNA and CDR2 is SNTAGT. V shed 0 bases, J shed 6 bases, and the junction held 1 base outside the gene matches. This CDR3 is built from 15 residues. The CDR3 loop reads CASSDSAGGPGELFF. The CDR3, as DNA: TGTGCCAGCAGTGACTCAGCGGGGGGGCCCGGGGAGCTGTTTTTT.

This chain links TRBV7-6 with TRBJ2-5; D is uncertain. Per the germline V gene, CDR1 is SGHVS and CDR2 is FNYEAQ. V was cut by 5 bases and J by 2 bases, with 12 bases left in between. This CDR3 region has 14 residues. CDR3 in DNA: TGTGCCAGCAGCATCCGGAGATCTCAAGAGACCCAGTACTTC. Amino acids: CASSIRRSQETQYF.

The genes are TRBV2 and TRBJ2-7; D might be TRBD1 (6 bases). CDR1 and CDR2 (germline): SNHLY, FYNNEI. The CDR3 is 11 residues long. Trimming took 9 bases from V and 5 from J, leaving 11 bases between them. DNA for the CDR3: TGTGCCAGTGTTACAGGGAACGAGCAGTACTTC. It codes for CASVTGNEQYF. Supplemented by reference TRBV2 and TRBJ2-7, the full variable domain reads EPEVTQTPSHQVTQMGQEVILRCVPISNHLYFYWYRQILGQKVEFLVSFYNNEISEKSEIFDDQFSVERPDGSNFTLKIRSTKLEDSAMYFCASVTGNEQYFGPGTRLTVT.

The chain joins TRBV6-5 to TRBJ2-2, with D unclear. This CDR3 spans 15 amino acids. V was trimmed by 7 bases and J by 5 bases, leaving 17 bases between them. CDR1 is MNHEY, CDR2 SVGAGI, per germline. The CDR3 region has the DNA TGTGCCAGCACCTATCAACCTTGGGAAACCGGGGAGCTGTTTTTT. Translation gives CASTYQPWETGELFF.

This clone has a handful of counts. CDR3 coding DNA: TGTGCCAGCCAGGGGGACAGTAACACCGGGGAGCTGTTTTTT. This translates into CASQGDSNTGELFF. The rearrangement links TRBV25-1 to TRBJ2-2, with 7 bases that match TRBD1. V was pared by 8 bases and J by 2 bases, with 5 bases of the junction left unmatched. CDR1 is MGHDK, CDR2 SYGVNS, per germline. This CDR3 region has 14 residues.

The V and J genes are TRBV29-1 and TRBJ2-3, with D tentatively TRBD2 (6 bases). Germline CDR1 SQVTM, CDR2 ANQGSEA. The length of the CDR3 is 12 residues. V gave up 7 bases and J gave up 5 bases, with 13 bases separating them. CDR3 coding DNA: TGCAGCGCTCAGCCGGGGGAAGATACGCAGTATTTT. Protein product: CSAQPGEDTQYF.

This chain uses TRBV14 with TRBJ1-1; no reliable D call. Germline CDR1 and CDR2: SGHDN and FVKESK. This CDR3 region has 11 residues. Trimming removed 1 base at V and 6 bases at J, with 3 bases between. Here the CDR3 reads CASSQGSEAFF. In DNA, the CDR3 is TGTGCCAGCAGCCAAGGGTCTGAAGCTTTCTTT.

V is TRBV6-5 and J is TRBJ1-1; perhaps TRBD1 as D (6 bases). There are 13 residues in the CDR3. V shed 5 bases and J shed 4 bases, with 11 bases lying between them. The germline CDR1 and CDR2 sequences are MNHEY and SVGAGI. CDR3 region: CASSDMTGTEAFF. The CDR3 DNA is TGTGCCAGCAGTGACATGACAGGCACTGAAGCTTTCTTT.

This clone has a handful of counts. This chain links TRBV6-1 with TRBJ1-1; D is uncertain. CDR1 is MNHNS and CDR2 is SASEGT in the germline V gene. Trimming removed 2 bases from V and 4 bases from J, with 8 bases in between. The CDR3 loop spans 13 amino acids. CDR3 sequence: CASSEKETTEAFF. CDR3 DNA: TGTGCCAGCAGTGAAAAGGAGACCACTGAAGCTTTCTTT.

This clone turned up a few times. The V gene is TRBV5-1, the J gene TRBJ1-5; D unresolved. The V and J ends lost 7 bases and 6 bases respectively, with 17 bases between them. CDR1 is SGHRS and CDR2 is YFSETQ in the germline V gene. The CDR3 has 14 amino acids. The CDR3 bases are TGCGCCAGCTCGCTAGGGCCTACCCCTCAGCCCCAGCATTTT. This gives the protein CASSLGPTPQPQHF.

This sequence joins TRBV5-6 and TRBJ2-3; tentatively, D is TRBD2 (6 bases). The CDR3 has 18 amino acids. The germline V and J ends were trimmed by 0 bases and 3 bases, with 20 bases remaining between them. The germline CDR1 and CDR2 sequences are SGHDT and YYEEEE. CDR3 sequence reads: CASSLDRSVSGGTDTQYF. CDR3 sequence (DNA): TGTGCCAGCAGCTTGGACCGCTCGGTTAGCGGTGGAACAGATACGCAGTATTTT. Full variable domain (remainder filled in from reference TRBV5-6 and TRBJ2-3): DAGVTQSPTHLIKTRGQQVTLRCSPKSGHDTVSWYQQALGQGPQFIFQYYEEEERQRGNFPDRFSGHQFPNYSSELNVNALLLGDSALYLCASSLDRSVSGGTDTQYFGPGTRLTVL.